Below, 5 T cell receptor beta chains from the same sample are listed, as sequenced in a study of T cell responses to AZD1222 COVID-19 vaccine (dated by TCRdb to the early 2020s). The sample's time point label, in plain terms: baseline before first vaccination. Library prep was done by the immunoSEQ multiplex PCR assay. What TCRdb holds here is the immuneACCESS table cut down to in-frame rearrangements. Part of the clones is not present; checked against another copy, under half of the missing clones reflect an unresolved V gene, and the others are unexplained. This sample has 40,000 to 45,000 clones in its table, and 60% to 85% of those were observed once. Of the sample, around 3.9% falls within the top ten clones. This sample comprised peripheral blood, obtained on day 0 of AZD1222 vaccination. These receptors were obtained from an adult in good health.

This rearrangement joins TRBV6-6 to TRBJ2-5; 12 nucleotides line up with TRBD1. With 5 bases clipped from V and 7 bases from J, the junction kept 14 bases outside the gene matches. This CDR3 comprises 17 residues. Germline V gene sequence: CDR1 MNHNY, CDR2 SVGAGI (reference sequence). The CDR3 bases are TGTGCCAGCAGTCCCACGTCGGGGACAGGGGGCTCGGGGACCCAGTACTTC. Its translation is CASSPTSGTGGSGTQYF.

V usage is TRBV12-5 and J usage is TRBJ2-7; 7 nucleotides align to TRBD2. This CDR3 has 11 amino acids. In germline, CDR1 is LGHNT, CDR2 FRNRAP. CDR3 DNA: TGTTCAAGGGAGGGTAGAAACGAGCAGTACTTC. This translates into CSREGRNEQYF.

The chain recombines TRBV7-2 with TRBJ2-3; D gene uncertain. The V gene's germline CDR1 is SGHTA and CDR2 FQGNSA. The V gene lost 0 bases and the J gene lost 0 bases, with 7 bases spanning the gap. This CDR3 comprises 15 residues. The CDR3 spells CASSLAGRSTDTQYF. CDR3 DNA sequence: TGTGCCAGCAGCTTAGCCGGGCGGAGCACAGATACGCAGTATTTT.

CDR3 region: CASSSLPGLAGANTDTQYF. For the CDR3, the DNA is TGTGCCAGCAGCTCACTACCTGGACTAGCGGGGGCGAACACAGATACGCAGTATTTT. The J gene is TRBJ2-3, the V gene TRBV11-3, with 13 positions matching TRBD2. J lost 2 bases, V lost 4 bases, and 12 bases had no gene match. The CDR3 spans 19 residues. Per germline, CDR1 SGHNT and CDR2 YENEEA. Full variable domain (rest looked up from reference TRBV11-3 and TRBJ2-3): EAGVVQSPRYKIIEKKQPVAFWCNPISGHNTLYWYLQNLGQGPELLIRYENEEAVDDSQLPKDRFSAERLKGVDSTLKIQPAELGDSAVYLCASSSLPGLAGANTDTQYFGPGTRLTVL.

The J gene is TRBJ1-2, the V gene TRBV6-6; 10 nucleotides match TRBD1. In germline, CDR1 is MNHNY, CDR2 SVGAGI (reference sequence). The CDR3 covers 17 residues. V shed 5 bases and J 5 bases; nucleotides not matched to a gene: 14. CDR3 bases: TGTGCCAGCAGTCCATCCCCCGGGACAGGGGTTGGGTATGGCTACACCTTC. It encodes CASSPSPGTGVGYGYTF.